Shown below are 3 T cell receptor beta chains from a single sample sequenced in a study of blood T cell repertoires in COVID-19. Sequenced by immunoSEQ multiplex PCR; TCRdb stores in-frame clones only, minus some. The table records under 350,000 clones, approximately 91% of them present only once. The specimen was PBMCs or T cells enriched from blood (not recorded which). These receptors originate from a woman aged 40-49 years who had recovered from COVID-19.

The J gene is TRBJ2-7, the V gene TRBV5-1, with 7 positions matching TRBD2. Germline lookup yields CDR1 SGHRS and CDR2 YFSETQ. The CDR3 has 15 residues. J was trimmed by 9 bases and V by 7 bases; bases with no gene match: 19. CDR3 nucleotides: TGCGCCAGCCGGCGTTCGGGGGAGGGGATTGACGGGCAGTACTTC. Amino acid sequence: CASRRSGEGIDGQYF.

About this clone itself: The sample has other DNA sequences that encode this CDR3 too. This chain joins TRBV5-1 and TRBJ2-3; D perhaps matches TRBD1 (6 bases). CDR3 size: 15 residues. Trimming pared 2 bases from V and 2 bases from J, leaving 12 bases between. Looked up from germline, CDR1 is SGHRS and CDR2 is YFSETQ. DNA for the CDR3: TGCGCCAGCAGCTTAGGGGGAACTCTCACAGATACGCAGTATTTT. Translation: CASSLGGTLTDTQYF.

The chain is built from TRBV27 and TRBJ1-1, with D unclear. Germline CDR1 is MNHEY and CDR2 is SMNVEV (reference sequence). The CDR3 spans 14 residues. With 0 bases removed from V and 4 bases from J, the gap between germline ends came to 9 bases. The CDR3 loop is CASSLSAGTTEAFF. The CDR3 DNA sequence: TGTGCCAGCAGTTTATCGGCGGGAACCACTGAAGCTTTCTTT.